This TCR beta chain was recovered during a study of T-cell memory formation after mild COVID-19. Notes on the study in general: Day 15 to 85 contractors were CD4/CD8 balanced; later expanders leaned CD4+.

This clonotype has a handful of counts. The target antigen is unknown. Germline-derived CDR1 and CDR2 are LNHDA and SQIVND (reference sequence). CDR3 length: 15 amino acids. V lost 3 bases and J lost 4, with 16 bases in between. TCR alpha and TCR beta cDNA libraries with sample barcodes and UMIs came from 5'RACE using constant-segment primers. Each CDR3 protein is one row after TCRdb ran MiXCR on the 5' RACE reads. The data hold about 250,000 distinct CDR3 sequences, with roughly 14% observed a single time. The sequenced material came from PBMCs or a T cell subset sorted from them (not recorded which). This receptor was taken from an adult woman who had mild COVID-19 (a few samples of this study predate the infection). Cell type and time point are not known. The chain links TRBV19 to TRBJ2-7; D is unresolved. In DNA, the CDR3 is TGTGCCAGTAGTATGTCGGGTTGGGATATGTACGAGCAGTACTTC. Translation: CASSMSGWDMYEQYF.